This TCR beta chain was sequenced during a study of T cells in localized non-small cell lung cancer. Assay used: immunoSEQ multiplex PCR; TCRdb lists only in-frame clones, some missing. The profile shows about 12,000 clones, around 84% of them singletons. Concerning this clone itself: Its target is unknown.

Study-wide results and caveats: A higher density of T cells in blood coincided with extended overall survival.

This CDR3 is 15 amino acids long. Trimming stripped 0 bases from V and 1 base from J, with 10 bases between. Germline lookup yields CDR1 SGHRS and CDR2 YFSETQ. The chain is built from TRBV5-1 and TRBJ1-1, with D unclear. The clonotype originates from a male donor at least 60 years old with stage I squamous cell lung carcinoma. The material sequenced was peripheral blood, taken before any cancer treatment. CDR3 amino acids: CASSLVGGQNTEAFF. Here the CDR3 DNA reads TGCGCCAGCAGCTTGGTCGGCGGGCAGAACACTGAAGCTTTCTTT.